The sequence of this T cell receptor beta chain was determined in a study of blood T cell repertoires in COVID-19. A few counts support this clone. Germline lookup yields CDR1 LGHNT and CDR2 FRNRAP. With 7 bases clipped from V and 3 bases from J, the junction kept 6 bases outside the gene matches. The CDR3 is made up of 15 amino acids. Measured with immunoSEQ multiplex PCR; TCRdb has only the in-frame clones, and not every one. The sample includes about 230,000 clones, 70% to 90% of them seen just once. The rearrangement links TRBV12-5 to TRBJ1-3, with 10 positions matching TRBD1. The receptor's source is a man aged 25-45 years who had recovered from COVID-19. Sample: PBMCs or T cells enriched from blood (not recorded which). The CDR3 nucleotides read TGTGCTAGTGCCACCGGGACAGGGGTTGGAAACACCATATATTTT. Residues: CASATGTGVGNTIYF.